This T cell receptor (beta chain) was captured by sequencing in a study of T-cell memory formation after mild COVID-19. TCRdb reprocessed the 5' RACE reads with MiXCR, giving one entry per CDR3 protein. The data contain 300,000 to 400,000 distinct CDR3 sequences, 13% of them singletons. Germline loops: CDR1 MNHEY, CDR2 SMNVEV (reference sequence). The CDR3 length is 12 residues. The V and J ends lost 2 bases and 6 bases respectively, with 8 bases between them. The chain couples TRBV27 to TRBJ2-7, with D perhaps TRBD1 (6 bases). The source of this sequence is a young man who had mild COVID-19 (a few samples of this study predate the infection). Cell type and time point are not known. Input material: PBMCs or a T cell subset sorted from them (not recorded which). The CDR3 nucleotides are TGTGCCAGCAGTTTAATGGGGGCCGAGCAGTACTTC. It specifies CASSLMGAEQYF.